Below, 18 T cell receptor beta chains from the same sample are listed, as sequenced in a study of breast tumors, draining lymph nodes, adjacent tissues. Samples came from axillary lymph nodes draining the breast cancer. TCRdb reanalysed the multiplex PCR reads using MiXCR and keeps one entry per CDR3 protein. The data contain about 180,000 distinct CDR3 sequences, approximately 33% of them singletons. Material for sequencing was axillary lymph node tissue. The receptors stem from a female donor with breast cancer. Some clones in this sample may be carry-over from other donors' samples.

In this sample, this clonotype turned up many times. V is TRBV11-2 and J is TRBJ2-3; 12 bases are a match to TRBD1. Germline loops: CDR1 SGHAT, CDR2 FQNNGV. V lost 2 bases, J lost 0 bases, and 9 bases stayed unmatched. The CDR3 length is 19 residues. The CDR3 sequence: CASSLPWDRGQTSTDTQYF. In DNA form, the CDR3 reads TGTGCCAGCAGCTTACCTTGGGACAGGGGGCAGACTAGCACAGATACGCAGTATTTT.

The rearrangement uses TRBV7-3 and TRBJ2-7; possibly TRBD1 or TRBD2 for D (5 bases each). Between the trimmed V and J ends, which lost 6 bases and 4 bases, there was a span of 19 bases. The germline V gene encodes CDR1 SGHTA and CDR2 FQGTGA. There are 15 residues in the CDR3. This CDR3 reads CASSLLVQEAYEQYF. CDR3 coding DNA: TGTGCCAGCAGTTTACTCGTACAGGAGGCTTACGAGCAGTACTTC.

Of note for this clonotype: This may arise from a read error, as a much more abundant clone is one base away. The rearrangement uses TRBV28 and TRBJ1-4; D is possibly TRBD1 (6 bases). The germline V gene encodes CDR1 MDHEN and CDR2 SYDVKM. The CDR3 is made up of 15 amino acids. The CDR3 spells CASTVSGATNEILFF. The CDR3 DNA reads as TGTGCCAGCACCGTCTCGGGGGCAACTAATGAAATACTGTTTTTT. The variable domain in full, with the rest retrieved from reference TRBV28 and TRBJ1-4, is DVKVTQSSRYLVKRTGEKVFLECVQDMDHENMFWYRQDPGLGLRLIYFSYDVKMKEKGDIPEGYSVSREKKERFSLILESASTNQTSMYLCASTVSGATNEILFFGSGTQLSVL.

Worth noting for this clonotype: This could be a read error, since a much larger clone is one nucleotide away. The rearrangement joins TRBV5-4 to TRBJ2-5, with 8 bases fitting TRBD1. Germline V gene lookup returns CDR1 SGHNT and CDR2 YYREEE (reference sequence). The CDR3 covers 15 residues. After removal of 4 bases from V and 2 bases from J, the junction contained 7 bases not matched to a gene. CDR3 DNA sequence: TGTGCCAGCAGCGATATCAGGGGGCCGCAAGAGACCCAGTACTTC. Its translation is CASSDIRGPQETQYF. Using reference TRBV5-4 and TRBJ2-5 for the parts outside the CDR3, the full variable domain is ETGVTQSPTHLIKTRGQQVTLRCSSQSGHNTVSWYQQALGQGPQFIFQYYREEENGRGNFPPRFSGLQFPNYSSELNVNALELDDSALYLCASSDIRGPQETQYFGPGTRLLVL.

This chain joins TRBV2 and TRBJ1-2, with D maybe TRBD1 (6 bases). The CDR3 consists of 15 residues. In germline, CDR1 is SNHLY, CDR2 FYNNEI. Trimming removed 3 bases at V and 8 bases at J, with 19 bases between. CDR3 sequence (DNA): TGTGCCAGCAGTGATTTGGCAGGGGTAACGCACGGCTACACCTTC. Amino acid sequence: CASSDLAGVTHGYTF.

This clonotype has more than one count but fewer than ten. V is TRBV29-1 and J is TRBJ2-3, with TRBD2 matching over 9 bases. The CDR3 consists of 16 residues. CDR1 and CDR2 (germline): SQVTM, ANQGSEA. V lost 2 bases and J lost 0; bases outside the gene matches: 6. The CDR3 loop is CSVERGGGASTDTQYF. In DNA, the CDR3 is TGCAGCGTTGAAAGGGGCGGGGGGGCAAGCACAGATACGCAGTATTTT.

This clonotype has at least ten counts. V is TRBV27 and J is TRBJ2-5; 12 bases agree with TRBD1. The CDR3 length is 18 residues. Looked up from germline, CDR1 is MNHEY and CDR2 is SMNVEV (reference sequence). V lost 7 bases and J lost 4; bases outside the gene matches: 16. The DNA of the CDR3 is TGTGCCAGCAACCCATTCGGGGACAGGGGGCGGTGGGGAGAGACCCAGTACTTC. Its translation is CASNPFGDRGRWGETQYF.

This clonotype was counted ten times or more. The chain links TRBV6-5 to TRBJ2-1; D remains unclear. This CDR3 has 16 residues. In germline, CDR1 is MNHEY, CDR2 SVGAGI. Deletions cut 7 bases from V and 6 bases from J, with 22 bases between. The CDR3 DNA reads TGTGCCAGCAATAGGGTCGGGCCCTATAGTGGCAATGAGCAGTTCTTC. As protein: CASNRVGPYSGNEQFF.

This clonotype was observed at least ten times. The CDR3 sequence is CACFFDGQDYGYTF. The CDR3 DNA is TGTGCCTGTTTCTTTGATGGACAAGACTATGGCTACACCTTC. The V and J genes are TRBV30 and TRBJ1-2, with D tentatively TRBD1 (5 bases). Per the germline V gene, CDR1 is GTSNPN and CDR2 is SVGIG (reference sequence). V was trimmed by 6 bases and J by 3 bases, leaving 17 bases between them. This CDR3 comprises 14 residues.

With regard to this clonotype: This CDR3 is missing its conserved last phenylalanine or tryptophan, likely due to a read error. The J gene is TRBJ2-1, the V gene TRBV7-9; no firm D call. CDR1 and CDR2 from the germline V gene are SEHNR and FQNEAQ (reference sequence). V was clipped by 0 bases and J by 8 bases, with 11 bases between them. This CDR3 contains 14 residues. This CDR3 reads CASSLATRVDEQFL. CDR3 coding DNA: TGTGCCAGCAGCTTAGCCACCCGAGTCGATGAGCAGTTCCTC.

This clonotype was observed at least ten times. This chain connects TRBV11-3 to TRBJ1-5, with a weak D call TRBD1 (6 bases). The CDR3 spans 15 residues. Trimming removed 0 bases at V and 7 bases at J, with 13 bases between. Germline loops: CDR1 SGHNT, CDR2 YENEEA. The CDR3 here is CASSLDGGRGQPQHF. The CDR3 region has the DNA TGTGCCAGCAGCTTAGATGGAGGGAGGGGGCAGCCCCAGCATTTT.

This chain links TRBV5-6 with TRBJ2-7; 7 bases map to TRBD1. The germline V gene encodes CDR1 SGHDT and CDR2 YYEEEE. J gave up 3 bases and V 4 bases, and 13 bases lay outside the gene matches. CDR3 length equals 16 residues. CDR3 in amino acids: CASSVGPGTEHYEQYF. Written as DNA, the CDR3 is TGTGCCAGCAGCGTGGGACCCGGGACAGAACACTACGAGCAGTACTTC.

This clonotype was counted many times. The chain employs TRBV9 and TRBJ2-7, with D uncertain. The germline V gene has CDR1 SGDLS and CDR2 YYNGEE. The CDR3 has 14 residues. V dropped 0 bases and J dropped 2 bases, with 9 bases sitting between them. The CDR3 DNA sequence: TGTGCCAGCAGCGTAGGGACCGATCCCTACGAGCAGTACTTC. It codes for CASSVGTDPYEQYF.

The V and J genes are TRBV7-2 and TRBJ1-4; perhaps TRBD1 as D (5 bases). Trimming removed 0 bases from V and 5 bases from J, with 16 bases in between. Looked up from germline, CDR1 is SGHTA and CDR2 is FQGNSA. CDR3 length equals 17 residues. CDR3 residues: CASSLAGSGAYNEKLFF. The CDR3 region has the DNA TGTGCCAGCAGCTTAGCGGGGAGCGGGGCCTACAATGAAAAACTGTTTTTT.

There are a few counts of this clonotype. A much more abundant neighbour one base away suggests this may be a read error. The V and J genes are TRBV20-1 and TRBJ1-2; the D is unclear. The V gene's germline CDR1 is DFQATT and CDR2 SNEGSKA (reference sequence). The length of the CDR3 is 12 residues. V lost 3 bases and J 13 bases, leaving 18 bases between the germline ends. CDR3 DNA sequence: TGCAGTGCTAGCCCGGGATCGGATCGCTCCACCTTC. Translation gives CSASPGSDRSTF.

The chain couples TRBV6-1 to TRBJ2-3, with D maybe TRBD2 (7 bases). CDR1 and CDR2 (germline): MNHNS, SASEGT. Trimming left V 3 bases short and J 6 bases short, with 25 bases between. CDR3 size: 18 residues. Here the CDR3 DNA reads TGTGCCAGCAGTGAGCCCAGGATGGGGGGGCGCGATTGGGATACGCAGTATTTT. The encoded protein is CASSEPRMGGRDWDTQYF.

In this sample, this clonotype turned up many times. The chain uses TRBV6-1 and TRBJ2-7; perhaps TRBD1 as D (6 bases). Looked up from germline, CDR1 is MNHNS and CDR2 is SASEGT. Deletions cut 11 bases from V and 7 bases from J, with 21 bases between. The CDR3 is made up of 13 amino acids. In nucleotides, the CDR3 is TGTGCCGCCAGCAGTGACTCAGGGGTTGAGCAGTACTTC. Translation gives CAASSDSGVEQYF.

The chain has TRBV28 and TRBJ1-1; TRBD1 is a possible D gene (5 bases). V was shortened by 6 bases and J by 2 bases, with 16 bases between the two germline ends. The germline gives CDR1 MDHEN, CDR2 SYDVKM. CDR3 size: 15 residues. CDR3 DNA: TGTGCCAGCAGCCCTCCCCTCAGGGTAAACACTGAAGCTTTCTTT. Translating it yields CASSPPLRVNTEAFF.